Shown below are 12 T cell receptor beta chains from a single sample sequenced in a study of relationships among human T cell subsets. TCR alpha and beta CDR3s were amplified from mRNA by semiquantitative ARM-PCR. ARM-PCR used tagged nested gene-specific primers, then communal superprimers for exponential amplification. TCRdb re-derived calls from the multiplex PCR reads in MiXCR, one entry per CDR3 protein. Here the sample spans approximately 13,000 distinct CDR3 sequences, 60% being singletons. CD4+ cells were positively selected first, then anti-CD25 beads isolated CD4+CD25+ regulatory T cells. The sequenced sample was Tregs sorted from blood. Source of these receptors: a middle-aged man in good health.

The V gene is TRBV27, the J gene TRBJ2-3; D is possibly TRBD1 or TRBD2 (5 bases each). There are 15 residues in the CDR3. Germline CDR1 MNHEY, CDR2 SMNVEV (reference sequence). The V end was cut by 1 base, the J end by 1 base, with 9 bases between. This chain's CDR3 is CASSLLRGGTDTQYF. The DNA for the CDR3 is TGTGCCAGCAGTTTATTGAGAGGGGGCACAGATACGCAGTATTTT.

DNA of the CDR3: TGCAGTCTAAGGGTCTTGGACATTCAGTACTTC. Protein: CSLRVLDIQYF. This chain joins TRBV20-1 and TRBJ2-4; D is ambiguous. The CDR3 has 11 residues. The V gene lost 8 bases and the J gene lost 8 bases, with 13 bases spanning the gap. Germline CDR1 is DFQATT and CDR2 is SNEGSKA (reference sequence).

As regards this clonotype: Mismatch with germline at one junction end may stem from a read error. The CDR3 nucleotides read TGTGCCGGCAGTTGGCTCGGGTCTTATGAAAAACTGTTTTTT. Translation: CAGSWLGSYEKLFF. The chain is built from TRBV28 and TRBJ1-4; no reliable D call. This CDR3 has 14 residues. Germline CDR1 is MDHEN and CDR2 is SYDVKM.

CDR3 nucleotides: TGTGCTTCCAGGACAACTAATGAAAAACTGTTTTTT. It codes for CASRTTNEKLFF. The chain links TRBV30 to TRBJ1-4; D uncertain. In germline, CDR1 is GTSNPN, CDR2 SVGIG (reference sequence). This CDR3 has 12 amino acids.

The chain is built from TRBV28 and TRBJ1-2, with D hard to call. The germline CDR1 and CDR2 sequences are MDHEN and SYDVKM. The CDR3 sequence is 12 residues long. With 8 bases removed from V and 8 bases from J, the gap between germline ends came to 15 bases. The CDR3 sequence is CASGPSFLGYTF. The CDR3 DNA reads as TGTGCCAGCGGACCAAGCTTCTTAGGCTACACCTTC.

The rearrangement links TRBV19 to TRBJ2-3, with TRBD2 matching 8 bases. CDR3 size: 16 residues. The germline V gene has CDR1 LNHDA and CDR2 SQIVND (reference sequence). With V trimmed by 3 bases and J by 2 bases, 7 bases remained unmatched. In DNA, the CDR3 is TGTGCCAGTAGTATGAAGGTAGCGGGATTCACAGATACGCAGTATTTT. Encoded protein: CASSMKVAGFTDTQYF.

V gene TRBV6-5 combines with J gene TRBJ2-7; TRBD1 aligns across 11 bases. V shed 4 bases, J shed 3 bases, and the junction held 2 bases outside the gene matches. Germline CDR1 reads MNHEY; CDR2 reads SVGAGI. This CDR3 has 14 residues. The CDR3 region is CASSSDRGLYEQYF. In nucleotides, the CDR3 is TGTGCCAGCAGTTCGGACAGGGGGCTCTACGAGCAGTACTTC.

Remarks on this clonotype: The junction departs from the called germline gene at one end, perhaps through a read error. The rearrangement uses TRBV29-1 and TRBJ2-3; no definite D call. Looked up from germline, CDR1 is SQVTM and CDR2 is ANQGSEA. The length of the CDR3 is 15 residues. CDR3 region: CNVEGNRRLTDTQYF. Written as DNA, the CDR3 is TGCAACGTTGAAGGTAACCGCAGGCTCACAGATACGCAGTATTTT.

On this clonotype: Its ends do not fully match the called genes, so a read error is possible. This chain joins TRBV6-6 and TRBJ1-2; weak D call: TRBD1 (6 bases). The CDR3 sequence is 13 residues long. Germline CDR1 is MNHNY and CDR2 is SVGAGI (reference sequence). CDR3 residues: CANSYLVTGQDTF. CDR3 in DNA: TGTGCCAACAGTTACTTAGTGACAGGTCAGGACACCTTC.

This chain uses TRBV29-1 with TRBJ2-5, with D possibly called TRBD1 or TRBD2 (5 bases each). The germline gives CDR1 SQVTM, CDR2 ANQGSEA. The CDR3 totals 15 residues. The V end was cut by 4 bases, the J end by 2 bases, with 17 bases between. The CDR3 DNA follows: TGCAGCGTTGTTGGACTCCGAGGGGAACAAGAGACCCAGTACTTC. Its protein product is CSVVGLRGEQETQYF.

This clonotype has a handful of counts. The J gene is TRBJ2-5, the V gene TRBV11-2; D unclear. Germline loops: CDR1 SGHAT, CDR2 FQNNGV. The CDR3 has 13 residues. V was shortened by 1 base and J by 6 bases, with 9 bases between the two germline ends. CDR3 sequence reads: CASSLGALKTQYF. CDR3 coding DNA: TGTGCCAGCAGCTTAGGCGCCTTGAAGACCCAGTACTTC.

The chain has TRBV28 and TRBJ1-1; D is perhaps TRBD1 (6 bases). CDR1 MDHEN and CDR2 SYDVKM come from the germline V gene. V lost 8 bases, J lost 4 bases, and 20 bases lay in between. This CDR3 contains 15 residues. CDR3 sequence reads: CASLGTISVGTEAFF. In nucleotides, the CDR3 is TGTGCCAGCCTAGGGACAATATCGGTGGGCACTGAAGCTTTCTTT.